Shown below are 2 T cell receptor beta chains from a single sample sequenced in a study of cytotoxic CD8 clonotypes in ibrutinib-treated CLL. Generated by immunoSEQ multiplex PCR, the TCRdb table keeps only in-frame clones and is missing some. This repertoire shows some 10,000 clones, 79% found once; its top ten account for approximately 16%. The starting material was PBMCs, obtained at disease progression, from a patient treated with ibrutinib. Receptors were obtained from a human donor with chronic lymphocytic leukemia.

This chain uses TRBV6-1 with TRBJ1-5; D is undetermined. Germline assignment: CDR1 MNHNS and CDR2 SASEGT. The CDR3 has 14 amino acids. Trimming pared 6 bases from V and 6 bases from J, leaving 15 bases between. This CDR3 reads CASRAGPGVQPQHF. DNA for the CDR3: TGTGCCAGCAGGGCCGGACCAGGAGTTCAGCCCCAGCATTTT.

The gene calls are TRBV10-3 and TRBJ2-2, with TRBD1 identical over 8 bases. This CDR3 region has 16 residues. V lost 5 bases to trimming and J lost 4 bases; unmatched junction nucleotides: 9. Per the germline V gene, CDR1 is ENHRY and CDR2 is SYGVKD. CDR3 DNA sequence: TGTGCCATCAGTACCTTAGGGACAGGCCGCACCGGGGAGCTGTTTTTT. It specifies CAISTLGTGRTGELFF.